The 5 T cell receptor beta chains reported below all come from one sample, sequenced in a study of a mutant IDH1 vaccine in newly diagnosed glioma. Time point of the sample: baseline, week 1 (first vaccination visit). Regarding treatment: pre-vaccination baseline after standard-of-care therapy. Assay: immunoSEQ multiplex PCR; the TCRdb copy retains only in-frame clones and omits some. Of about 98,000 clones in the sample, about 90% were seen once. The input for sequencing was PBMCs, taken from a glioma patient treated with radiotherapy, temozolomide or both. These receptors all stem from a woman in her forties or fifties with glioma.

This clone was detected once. The CDR3 sequence is CAWANSGRPHEQFF. In nucleotides, the CDR3 is TGTGCCTGGGCAAATAGCGGGAGGCCCCATGAGCAGTTCTTC. This chain uses TRBV30 with TRBJ2-1; TRBD2 aligns across 10 bases. V lost 5 bases and J lost 8; bases outside the gene matches: 9. The CDR3 consists of 14 residues. The V gene's germline CDR1 is GTSNPN and CDR2 SVGIG (reference sequence). Complete variable domain (other parts from reference TRBV30 and TRBJ2-1): SQTIHQWPATLVQPVGSPLSLECTVEGTSNPNLYWYRQAAGRGLQLLFYSVGIGQISSEVPQNLSASRPQDRQFILSSKKLLLSDSGFYLCAWANSGRPHEQFFGPGTRLTVL.

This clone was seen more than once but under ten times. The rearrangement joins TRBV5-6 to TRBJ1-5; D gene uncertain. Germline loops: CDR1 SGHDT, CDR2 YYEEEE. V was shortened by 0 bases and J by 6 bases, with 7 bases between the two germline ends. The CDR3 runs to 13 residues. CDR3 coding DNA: TGTGCCAGCAGCTTGGGATTGGGTCAGCCCCAGCATTTT. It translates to CASSLGLGQPQHF.

The CDR3 spells CASSKSRAGYRDQPQHF. DNA of the CDR3: TGTGCCAGTAGTAAAAGCAGGGCAGGGTATAGGGATCAGCCCCAGCATTTT. The chain has TRBV19 and TRBJ1-5, with D maybe TRBD1 (5 bases). This CDR3 region has 17 residues. The ends were cut back, 4 bases at V and 5 bases at J, with 21 bases in the middle. From germline, CDR1 is LNHDA and CDR2 SQIVND (reference sequence).

The CDR3 protein is CASSSQGIYTEAFF. The CDR3 DNA follows: TGTGCCAGCAGCTCACAGGGGATTTACACTGAAGCTTTCTTT. The gene calls are TRBV27 and TRBJ1-1; TRBD1 matches at 7 bases. Germline V CDR1 and CDR2: MNHEY, SMNVEV (reference sequence). This CDR3 is built from 14 residues. V trimming: 6 bases; J trimming: 3 bases; junction bases outside the gene matches: 7.

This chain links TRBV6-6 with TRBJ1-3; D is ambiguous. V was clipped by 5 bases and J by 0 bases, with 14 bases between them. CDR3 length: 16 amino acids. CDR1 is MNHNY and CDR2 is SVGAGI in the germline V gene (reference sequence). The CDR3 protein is CASSNTGRNSGNTIYF. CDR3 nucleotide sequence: TGTGCCAGCAGTAACACTGGACGGAACTCTGGAAACACCATATATTTT.